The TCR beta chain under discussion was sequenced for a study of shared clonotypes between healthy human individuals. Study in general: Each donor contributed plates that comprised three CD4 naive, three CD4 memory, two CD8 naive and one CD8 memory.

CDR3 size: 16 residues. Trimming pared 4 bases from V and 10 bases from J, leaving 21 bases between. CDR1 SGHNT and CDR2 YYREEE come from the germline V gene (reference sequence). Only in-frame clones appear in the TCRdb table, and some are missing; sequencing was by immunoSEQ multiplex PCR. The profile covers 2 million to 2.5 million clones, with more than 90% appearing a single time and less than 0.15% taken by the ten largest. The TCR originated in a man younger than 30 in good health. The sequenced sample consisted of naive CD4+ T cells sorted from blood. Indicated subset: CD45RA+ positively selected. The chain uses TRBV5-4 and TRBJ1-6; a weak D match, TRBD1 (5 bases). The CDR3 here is CASSPQSSGDLSPLHF. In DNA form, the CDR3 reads TGTGCCAGCAGCCCCCAATCTTCGGGGGACCTGTCACCCCTCCACTTT.